A single sample is the source of the 27 T cell receptor beta chains below, sequenced in a study of blood T cells in healthy people across ages. Primers used in a second PCR of roughly 7 to 11 cycles were a sample-barcoded 5' primer and a J-beta primer mix. MiXCR was run by TCRdb on the 5' RACE reads, yielding one entry per CDR3 protein. The data show about 1.6 million distinct CDR3 sequences, about 31% seen once. Sequences were obtained from blood. The receptor set was obtained from a woman in her twenties or thirties in good health.

Regarding this clonotype: Germline and junction disagree at one end, which may indicate a read error. The chain joins TRBV7-6 to TRBJ2-1, with 11 bases identical to TRBD2. The CDR3 loop spans 13 amino acids. Germline assignment: CDR1 SGHVS and CDR2 FNYEAQ. CDR3 DNA sequence: TGTGCCAGCAGCCTAGCGGGAGGATATGAGCAGGTCTTC. It translates to CASSLAGGYEQVF.

The chain has TRBV20-1 and TRBJ2-7; D is ambiguous. Germline-derived CDR1 and CDR2 are DFQATT and SNEGSKA (reference sequence). CDR3 length: 10 amino acids. Trimming took off 6 bases at V and 3 bases at J, with 6 bases between the two ends. This CDR3 is CSASFYEQYF. CDR3 nucleotide sequence: TGCAGTGCCTCATTCTACGAGCAGTACTTC.

This clonotype occurred a few times. This rearrangement joins TRBV4-2 to TRBJ2-7, with D unclear. Germline-derived CDR1 and CDR2 are LGHNA and YNFKEQ. There are 12 residues in the CDR3. V gave up 3 bases and J gave up 2 bases, with 5 bases separating them. CDR3 loop: CASSHSTYEQYF. CDR3 DNA sequence: TGTGCCAGCAGCCACTCCACCTACGAGCAGTACTTC.

The rearrangement links TRBV9 to TRBJ2-1, with D uncertain. CDR3 length: 12 residues. From germline, CDR1 is SGDLS and CDR2 YYNGEE. Between the trimmed V and J ends, which lost 3 bases and 9 bases, there was a span of 10 bases. CDR3 DNA sequence: TGTGCCAGCAGCGCCAGTCGGTCTGAGCAGTTCTTC. This codes for CASSASRSEQFF. The full variable domain, rest sourced from reference TRBV9 and TRBJ2-1, is DSGVTQTPKHLITATGQRVTLRCSPRSGDLSVYWYQQSLDQGLQFLIQYYNGEERAKGNILERFSAQQFPDLHSELNLSSLELGDSALYFCASSASRSEQFFGPGTRLTVL.

The chain uses TRBV7-9 and TRBJ2-7; 8 bases fit TRBD2. This CDR3 spans 15 amino acids. The V gene end was trimmed by 1 base and the J gene end by 1 base; junction bases not matched to a gene: 3. Per germline, CDR1 SEHNR and CDR2 FQNEAQ (reference sequence). CDR3 protein: CASSLGGLVSYEQYF. The CDR3 nucleotides are TGTGCCAGCAGCTTAGGGGGACTAGTGTCCTACGAGCAGTACTTC. The full variable domain, in which reference TRBV7-9 and TRBJ2-7 provide the parts outside the CDR3, is DTGVSQNPRHKITKRGQNVTFRCDPISEHNRLYWYRQTLGQGPEFLTYFQNEAQLEKSRLLSDRFSAERPKGSFSTLEIQRTEQGDSAMYLCASSLGGLVSYEQYFGPGTRLTVT.

This clonotype was seen a few times. The CDR3: CASSHSLGTSGRNADTQYF. The CDR3 DNA follows: TGTGCCAGCAGCCATTCTCTGGGGACTAGCGGGAGAAACGCAGATACGCAGTATTTT. J is TRBJ2-3 and V is TRBV3-1; 14 bases fit TRBD2. In germline, CDR1 is LGHDT, CDR2 YNNKEL (reference sequence). CDR3 length: 19 residues. V shed 3 bases and J 4 bases; nucleotides not matched to a gene: 12.

This clonotype was counted between two and nine times. The chain links TRBV28 to TRBJ2-3, with a weak D call TRBD1 (5 bases). V lost 6 bases, J lost 0 bases, and 13 bases lay in between. Germline CDR1 MDHEN, CDR2 SYDVKM. The CDR3 sequence is 15 residues long. The CDR3 DNA sequence: TGTGCCAGCAGGGGTCTGACAGCTAGCACAGATACGCAGTATTTT. Its translation: CASRGLTASTDTQYF.

J is TRBJ2-5 and V is TRBV20-1; tentatively, D is TRBD1 (5 bases). The CDR3 extends over 15 amino acids. In germline, CDR1 is DFQATT, CDR2 SNEGSKA (reference sequence). Between the trimmed V and J ends, which lost 2 bases and 1 base, there was a span of 14 bases. Here the CDR3 reads CSARSRWGSQETQYF. The CDR3 region has the DNA TGCAGTGCTAGATCGAGGTGGGGCAGCCAAGAGACCCAGTACTTC.

The gene calls are TRBV20-1 and TRBJ1-1; D not resolved. This CDR3 is built from 13 residues. Per the germline V gene, CDR1 is DFQATT and CDR2 is SNEGSKA (reference sequence). V gave up 6 bases and J gave up 0 bases, with 11 bases separating them. The CDR3 region has the DNA TGCAGTGCGACTAGCGACGTGAACACTGAAGCTTTCTTT. It translates to CSATSDVNTEAFF.

This clonotype was observed a handful of times. The V and J genes are TRBV7-9 and TRBJ2-7; 10 bases are a match to TRBD2. V gave up 1 base and J gave up 1 base; unmatched junction bases: 7. Germline CDR1 reads SEHNR; CDR2 reads FQNEAQ (reference sequence). The CDR3 contains 17 residues. CDR3 nucleotide sequence: TGTGCCAGCAGCTTAGGACTAGCGGGCTACCCGTCCTACGAGCAGTACTTC. It specifies CASSLGLAGYPSYEQYF.

This chain links TRBV5-1 with TRBJ2-7; 8 bases are shared with TRBD1. The germline V gene encodes CDR1 SGHRS and CDR2 YFSETQ. The CDR3 length is 14 residues. The V and J ends lost 0 bases and 5 bases, in that order; junction bases with no gene match: 4. CDR3 in DNA: TGCGCCAGCAGCTTGGCGCCAGGGGGCGACGAGCAGTACTTC. Its protein product is CASSLAPGGDEQYF.

The rearrangement uses TRBV27 and TRBJ1-1; D call uncertain. The CDR3 contains 17 residues. Germline CDR1 and CDR2: MNHEY and SMNVEV (reference sequence). Trimming removed 2 bases from V and 7 bases from J, with 23 bases in between. The CDR3 coding sequence is TGTGCCAGCAGTTTAAATTTAAAGGTCCTAGGCACGAGTGAAGCTTTCTTT. Its protein is CASSLNLKVLGTSEAFF.

This chain joins TRBV5-4 and TRBJ2-1; tentative D call: TRBD2 (6 bases). Deletions cut 4 bases from V and 2 bases from J, with 13 bases between. The CDR3 spans 15 residues. Germline CDR1 reads SGHNT; CDR2 reads YYREEE (reference sequence). Here the CDR3 DNA reads TGTGCCAGCAGCAACGGCGGGGCAGCCTACAATGAGCAGTTCTTC. The encoded protein is CASSNGGAAYNEQFF.

The chain is built from TRBV6-5 and TRBJ1-6, with 8 positions matching TRBD1. The V gene end was trimmed by 7 bases and the J gene end by 5 bases; junction bases not matched to a gene: 7. The CDR3 spans 15 residues. CDR1 and CDR2 (germline): MNHEY, SVGAGI. In DNA form, the CDR3 reads TGTGCCAGCAACCCCGGGACAGGAAATAATTCACCCCTCCACTTT. It translates to CASNPGTGNNSPLHF.

The chain employs TRBV7-9 and TRBJ2-1; TRBD2 is a possible D gene (6 bases). Trimming shortened V by 6 bases and J by 8 bases, and 20 bases separated the two germline ends. The CDR3 extends over 15 amino acids. The germline V gene has CDR1 SEHNR and CDR2 FQNEAQ (reference sequence). CDR3 region: CASRLLAGPWDEQFF. The DNA of the CDR3 is TGTGCCAGCAGATTACTAGCAGGACCCTGGGATGAGCAGTTCTTC. The full variable domain, completed using reference TRBV7-9 and TRBJ2-1, is DTGVSQNPRHKITKRGQNVTFRCDPISEHNRLYWYRQTLGQGPEFLTYFQNEAQLEKSRLLSDRFSAERPKGSFSTLEIQRTEQGDSAMYLCASRLLAGPWDEQFFGPGTRLTVL.

A few counts support this clonotype. The chain joins TRBV20-1 to TRBJ2-3; TRBD2 aligns across 7 bases. The V gene end was trimmed by 3 bases and the J gene end by 5 bases; junction bases not matched to a gene: 11. Germline V lookup: CDR1 DFQATT, CDR2 SNEGSKA (reference sequence). This CDR3 region has 15 residues. The CDR3 DNA is TGCAGTGCTAGCGTCCAGCGGGGTAAGATAGATACGCAGTATTTT. It yields the protein CSASVQRGKIDTQYF.

This clonotype was seen just once. The chain is built from TRBV6-1 and TRBJ1-6; 7 bases fit TRBD1. Germline CDR1 MNHNS, CDR2 SASEGT. The V and J ends lost 6 bases and 6 bases, in that order; junction bases with no gene match: 8. This CDR3 comprises 15 residues. Here the CDR3 DNA reads TGTGCCAGCAGCGAGGGGGGACAGTTTAATTCACCCCTCCACTTT. The encoded protein is CASSEGGQFNSPLHF.

V usage is TRBV7-2 and J usage is TRBJ2-3; D tentatively reads TRBD1 or TRBD2 (6 bases each). Trimming pared 5 bases from V and 3 bases from J, leaving 15 bases between. The CDR3 spans 15 residues. The germline V gene has CDR1 SGHTA and CDR2 FQGNSA. CDR3 loop: CASSTGRMRTDTQYF. As DNA, the CDR3 is TGTGCCAGCAGCACAGGGAGGATGAGAACAGATACGCAGTATTTT.

The rearrangement links TRBV5-1 to TRBJ2-7, with a tentative D call TRBD2 (6 bases). Looked up from germline, CDR1 is SGHRS and CDR2 is YFSETQ. The CDR3 sequence is 15 residues long. Trimming took 1 base from V and 5 from J, leaving 16 bases between them. In DNA, the CDR3 is TGCGCCAGCAGCTTGTTTTCCGGGGGTAGCGACGAGCAGTACTTC. Translated: CASSLFSGGSDEQYF.

This clonotype was recorded at least ten times. The rearrangement joins TRBV7-9 to TRBJ2-7; 7 bases agree with TRBD1. The V gene's germline CDR1 is SEHNR and CDR2 FQNEAQ (reference sequence). The V segment lost 5 bases and the J segment 5 bases; nucleotides outside the gene matches: 6. The CDR3 totals 13 residues. The CDR3 sequence: CASSQGVYDEQYF. The CDR3 DNA is TGTGCCAGCAGCCAGGGGGTCTATGACGAGCAGTACTTC.

The J gene is TRBJ2-3, the V gene TRBV9; TRBD2 agrees at 11 bases. This CDR3 spans 16 amino acids. Germline V lookup: CDR1 SGDLS, CDR2 YYNGEE. The J segment lost 8 bases and the V segment lost 0 bases, leaving 8 bases of the junction unmatched. The CDR3 nucleotides are TGTGCCAGCAGCGTAGCACTAGCGGGGGCCGCGGGTACGCAGTATTTT. It codes for CASSVALAGAAGTQYF.

In the case of this clonotype: An end of the junction differs from the germline gene, which may be a read error. J is TRBJ2-5 and V is TRBV5-1; perhaps D is TRBD1 or TRBD2 (5 bases each). Germline V lookup: CDR1 SGHRS, CDR2 YFSETQ. The CDR3 length is 14 residues. The CDR3 sequence is CAGSTGRSTETQYF. CDR3 DNA sequence: TGCGCCGGCAGCACGGGACGATCGACGGAGACCCAGTACTTC.

Note on this clonotype: Germline is not matched at one junction end, which may reflect a read error. The rearrangement links TRBV12-3 or TRBV12-4 to TRBJ2-3; D call uncertain. The CDR3 sequence is 11 residues long. CDR3 sequence (DNA): TGTGCCAGAATTTTAGCAGATATGCAGTATTTT. The encoded protein is CARILADMQYF.

A remark on this clonotype: At one of its ends the junction is not consistent with the germline gene, which may arise from a read error. The V and J genes are TRBV5-1 and TRBJ1-1; weak D call: TRBD1 (5 bases). The V gene's germline CDR1 is SGHRS and CDR2 YFSETQ. The CDR3 covers 15 residues. CDR3 bases: TGCGCCAGCAGCTTACCAGGGCGGTTGAACTCTGAAGCTTTCTTT. Its protein product is CASSLPGRLNSEAFF.

CDR3 amino acids: CASRSQGAGNQPQHF. The CDR3 DNA is TGTGCCAGCAGGTCCCAGGGGGCGGGCAATCAGCCCCAGCATTTT. The rearrangement joins TRBV6-6 to TRBJ1-5; 8 nucleotides agree with TRBD1. Trimming took 6 bases from V and 2 from J; bases not matched to a gene: 6. Germline V lookup: CDR1 MNHNY, CDR2 SVGAGI (reference sequence). This CDR3 spans 15 amino acids.

The chain couples TRBV6-5 to TRBJ2-7; TRBD1 is a possible D gene (6 bases). CDR1 is MNHEY and CDR2 is SVGAGI in the germline V gene. The V end was cut by 6 bases, the J end by 3 bases, with 15 bases between. The CDR3 runs 14 residues. In DNA, the CDR3 is TGTGCCAGCAGCGCGACAGGTCCCAACTACGAGCAGTACTTC. It yields the protein CASSATGPNYEQYF.

This clonotype was found a few times. CDR3 protein: CASSLLAGVGSNEQFF. As DNA, the CDR3 is TGTGCCAGCAGTTTATTAGCGGGAGTCGGGAGTAATGAGCAGTTCTTC. The chain is built from TRBV27 and TRBJ2-1; TRBD2 matches 9 bases. There are 16 residues in the CDR3. The V gene end was trimmed by 1 base and the J gene end by 7 bases; junction bases not matched to a gene: 8. From germline, CDR1 is MNHEY and CDR2 SMNVEV (reference sequence).